This TCR beta chain was retrieved from a study of shared clonotypes between healthy human individuals. Original analysis: ImmunoSEQ gave junction-only sequences without quality scores, so filtering differed. The protocol was immunoSEQ multiplex PCR, while the TCRdb copy is restricted to in-frame clones and leaves out a portion. The DNA gave D and trimming, while V, J and clone size come from that table. The repertoire consists of some 2.1 million clones, with roughly 94% occurring once and the leading ten covering 0.13%. This CDR3 has 14 amino acids. Trimming left V 6 bases short and J 6 bases short, with 14 bases between. Germline CDR1 and CDR2: MRHNA and SNTAGT. Study-wide findings and caveats: Measured sharing among donors was expected to vary with sequencing depth.

Those who donated, Caucasian adults without exception, all lived in Nashville, Tennessee. It was into CD45RA+ naive and CD45RA-negative memory subsets that the CD4+ cells were split. Note on this clone: Its antigen is unidentified.

This clonotype was obtained from a man between 18 and 29 years old in good health. Sequenced input: naive CD4+ T cells sorted from blood. Subset meaning: CD45RA+ positively selected. The genes are TRBV6-4 and TRBJ2-2; D unresolved. CDR3 sequence (DNA): TGTGCCAGCAGACCGGGCAGCTTCGCCGGGGAGCTGTTTTTT. It specifies CASRPGSFAGELFF.